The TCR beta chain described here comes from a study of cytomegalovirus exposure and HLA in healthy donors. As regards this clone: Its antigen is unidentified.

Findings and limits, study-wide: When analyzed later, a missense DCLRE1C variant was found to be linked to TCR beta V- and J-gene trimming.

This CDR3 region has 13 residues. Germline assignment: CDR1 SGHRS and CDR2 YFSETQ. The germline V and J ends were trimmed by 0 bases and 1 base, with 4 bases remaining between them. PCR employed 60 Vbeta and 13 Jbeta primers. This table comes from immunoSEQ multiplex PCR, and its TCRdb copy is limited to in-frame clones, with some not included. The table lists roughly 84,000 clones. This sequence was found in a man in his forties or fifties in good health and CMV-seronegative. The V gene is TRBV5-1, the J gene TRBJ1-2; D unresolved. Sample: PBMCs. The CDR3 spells CASSLASNYGYTF. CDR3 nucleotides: TGCGCCAGCAGCTTGGCTAGTAACTATGGCTACACCTTC.